This T cell receptor beta chain emerged from a study of CD8 T cells in ankylosing spondylitis. The CDR3 extends over 14 amino acids. The germline V gene encodes CDR1 MDHEN and CDR2 SYDVKM. Trimming cost V 8 bases and J 4 bases; bases outside gene matches: 6. This clonotype has a handful of counts. What it binds is unknown. General study points: There was a TCR beta motif, made of several highly homologous variants, that appeared characteristic of ankylosing spondylitis blood. Significant enrichment of disease-linked clones was reportedly seen in matched ankylosing spondylitis synovial fluid. There were earlier reports of some motif variants in reactive arthritis synovial fluid and blood.

5'-RACE, quantitative and with molecular barcodes, yielded the TCR beta libraries. One entry per CDR3 protein results from TCRdb running MiXCR on the 5' RACE reads. The repertoire holds roughly 350,000 distinct CDR3 sequences, with 8% as singletons. Sequencing was carried out using blood, either unsorted or a sorted T cell fraction (not recorded which). The chain uses TRBV28 and TRBJ2-1, with 9 bases matching TRBD2. The TCR was taken from a male donor with ankylosing spondylitis. The CDR3 loop is CASHSSGGYNEQFF. The CDR3 coding sequence is TGTGCCAGCCATAGTAGCGGGGGATACAATGAGCAGTTCTTC.